Following are 26 T cell receptor beta chains from one sample sequenced in a study of T cells in Graves' hyperthyroidism and ophthalmopathy. TCR beta CDR3 region amplification was performed from RNA transcripts. Using the HTBI primer set, a first-round RT-PCR was run on the TCR CDR3. TCRdb reanalysed the multiplex PCR reads using MiXCR and keeps one entry per CDR3 protein. The data hold about 680,000 distinct CDR3 sequences, with under 45% observed a single time. Sequencing was performed on blood. These receptors were collected from a woman in her thirties or forties with Graves' hyperthyroidism.

The chain carries TRBV20-1 and TRBJ2-5; no definite D call. The DNA end is a closer match to TRBJ2-1, so the J assignment may be wrong. The CDR3 totals 9 residues. CDR1 and CDR2 from the germline V gene are DFQATT and SNEGSKA (reference sequence). The CDR3 is CSVENEQFF. Here the CDR3 DNA reads TGCAGTGTTGAGAACGAGCAGTTCTTC.

This clonotype was detected many times. The chain recombines TRBV14 with TRBJ2-7, with 13 nucleotides matching TRBD2. The ends lost 2 bases at V and 3 bases at J; junction bases unmatched: 7. The CDR3 spans 17 residues. Germline CDR1 reads SGHDN; CDR2 reads FVKESK. The DNA of the CDR3 is TGTGCCAGCAGCCAAACTAGCGGGAGGGCGACAGGCTACGAGCAGTACTTC. Translated: CASSQTSGRATGYEQYF.

This clonotype was seen more than once but under ten times. The chain recombines TRBV12-3 or TRBV12-4 with TRBJ1-2; no clear D gene. This CDR3 contains 13 residues. V shed 6 bases and J shed 3 bases, with 11 bases lying between them. DNA for the CDR3: TGTGCCAGCAGCCCCCTCCGGGACTATGGCTACACCTTC. The encoded protein is CASSPLRDYGYTF.

This chain links TRBV6-5 with TRBJ1-6; D not resolved. Germline V gene lookup returns CDR1 MNHEY and CDR2 SVGAGI. The V and J ends lost 2 bases and 9 bases respectively, with 8 bases between them. The CDR3 has 13 amino acids. DNA for the CDR3: TGTGCCAGCAGTTACGGGCAGACTTCACCCCTCCACTTT. Amino acid sequence: CASSYGQTSPLHF.

Notes on this clonotype: A much more abundant neighbour one base away suggests this may be a read error. This likely comes from a read error, as the CDR3 has no conserved phenylalanine or tryptophan at its end. V gene TRBV9 combines with J gene TRBJ1-1, with TRBD1 matching 7 bases. The length of the CDR3 is 14 residues. Losses at the gene ends were 3 bases for V and 6 bases for J; bases not matched to a gene: 8. From germline, CDR1 is SGDLS and CDR2 YYNGEE. For the CDR3, the DNA is TGTGCCAGCAGCGCATTAGACAGGGACCCTGAAGCTTTCTCT. Encoded protein: CASSALDRDPEAFS.

This clonotype was seen at least ten times. V and J are TRBV25-1 and TRBJ2-7, with TRBD1 matching over 8 bases. V lost 2 bases and J lost 6; bases outside the gene matches: 6. Germline CDR1 is MGHDK and CDR2 is SYGVNS. The CDR3 covers 14 residues. CDR3 bases: TGTGCCAGCAGTGAACACGGACAGGGTGGCGAGCAGTACTTC. It specifies CASSEHGQGGEQYF.

This clonotype was seen more than once but under ten times. The CDR3 is CASRYQGYEQYF. CDR3 DNA sequence: TGTGCCAGCAGGTATCAGGGTTACGAGCAGTACTTC. The chain combines TRBV5-6 with TRBJ2-7; D possibly corresponds to TRBD1 (5 bases). In germline, CDR1 is SGHDT, CDR2 YYEEEE. The V and J ends lost 5 bases and 4 bases respectively, with 10 bases between them. The CDR3 has 12 amino acids.

This clonotype has at least ten counts. This sequence joins TRBV12-3 or TRBV12-4 and TRBJ1-1, with D tentatively TRBD1 (6 bases). The CDR3 has 13 residues. V lost 5 bases and J lost 5, with 12 bases in between. CDR3 protein: CASSTTGLTEAFF. In DNA form, the CDR3 reads TGTGCCAGCAGTACAACAGGGTTAACTGAAGCTTTCTTT.

This clonotype has a count of ten or more. The chain employs TRBV20-1 and TRBJ1-1; D call uncertain. This CDR3 spans 13 amino acids. Germline CDR1 DFQATT, CDR2 SNEGSKA (reference sequence). V was cut by 4 bases and J by 1 base, with 10 bases left in between. CDR3 DNA sequence: TGCAGTGCTATGGCTGGCGAGAACACTGAAGCTTTCTTT. It specifies CSAMAGENTEAFF.

The chain uses TRBV7-9 and TRBJ2-2; no definite D call. Germline assignment: CDR1 SEHNR and CDR2 FQNEAQ (reference sequence). The V end was cut by 3 bases, the J end by 9 bases, with 14 bases between. This CDR3 is 14 amino acids long. Here the CDR3 reads CASSFHTGPRELFF. Here the CDR3 DNA reads TGTGCCAGCAGCTTTCATACCGGGCCGAGGGAGCTGTTTTTT.

A note on this clonotype: As the CDR3 is not closed by the conserved phenylalanine or tryptophan, this likely results from a read error. As DNA, the CDR3 is TGCAGCTCTGGAGATCTGGGGCCCTATGGCTACACCCTC. The encoded protein is CSSGDLGPYGYTL. The genes are TRBV29-1 and TRBJ1-2, with D perhaps matching TRBD1 (5 bases). The CDR3 loop spans 13 amino acids. CDR1 and CDR2 (germline): SQVTM, ANQGSEA. V was shortened by 8 bases and J by 4 bases, with 17 bases between the two germline ends.

This clonotype has just a few counts. The chain recombines TRBV28 with TRBJ2-6, with unresolved D. CDR3 length: 14 amino acids. The V and J ends lost 8 bases and 4 bases respectively, with 12 bases between them. Per germline, CDR1 MDHEN and CDR2 SYDVKM. The CDR3 region is CASGLLTGANVLTF. The DNA for the CDR3 is TGTGCCAGCGGCCTCTTAACGGGGGCCAACGTCCTGACTTTC.

This clonotype was picked up many times. The chain employs TRBV7-2 and TRBJ1-1; no clear D gene. V was pared by 5 bases and J by 0 bases, with 10 bases between. From germline, CDR1 is SGHTA and CDR2 FQGNSA. This CDR3 region has 14 residues. Here the CDR3 reads CASSVRLMNTEAFF. The CDR3 bases are TGTGCCAGCAGCGTGAGACTCATGAACACTGAAGCTTTCTTT.

This clonotype was recorded many times. The chain carries TRBV7-2 and TRBJ2-7, with D possibly being TRBD1 or TRBD2 (5 bases each). This CDR3 is 11 amino acids long. Trimming took 3 bases from V and 7 from J, leaving 7 bases between them. Germline CDR1 SGHTA, CDR2 FQGNSA. The CDR3 loop reads CASSFEGEQYF. CDR3 nucleotide sequence: TGTGCCAGCAGCTTTGAGGGGGAGCAGTACTTC.

Ten or more counts support this clonotype. This chain joins TRBV12-3 or TRBV12-4 and TRBJ2-6; no clear D. The CDR3 is made up of 14 amino acids. The V gene lost 5 bases and the J gene lost 4 bases, with 9 bases spanning the gap. Written as DNA, the CDR3 is TGTGCCAGCAGTCCGGAGCGAGGGGCCAACGTCCTGACTTTC. This codes for CASSPERGANVLTF.

V and J are TRBV19 and TRBJ2-2; no firm D call. The V end lost 3 bases, the J end lost 5 bases, and 13 bases lay between the germline ends. The CDR3 is made up of 15 amino acids. Germline CDR1 is LNHDA and CDR2 is SQIVND (reference sequence). CDR3 DNA sequence: TGTGCCAGTAGTATCGGGCTCGGACGTACCGGGGAGCTGTTTTTT. This encodes CASSIGLGRTGELFF.

This clonotype appeared many times. This chain uses TRBV9 with TRBJ1-3; D remains unclear. Germline-derived CDR1 and CDR2 are SGDLS and YYNGEE. This CDR3 is 14 amino acids long. Trimming cost V 0 bases and J 4 bases, with 8 bases left between them. CDR3 sequence reads: CASSVEGVGNTIYF. The CDR3 DNA sequence: TGTGCCAGCAGCGTAGAGGGAGTAGGAAACACCATATATTTT.

This clonotype was seen many times. V and J are TRBV2 and TRBJ1-1, with unresolved D. V lost 6 bases, J lost 1 base, and 9 bases lay in between. Germline V CDR1 and CDR2: SNHLY, FYNNEI. The CDR3 sequence is 13 residues long. The CDR3 nucleotides are TGTGCCAGCAGGTCGTGGACGAACACTGAAGCTTTCTTT. Encoded protein: CASRSWTNTEAFF.

This clonotype was counted once. V gene TRBV12-3 or TRBV12-4 combines with J gene TRBJ2-5; perhaps TRBD1 as D (6 bases). CDR3 length: 13 amino acids. The V gene lost 2 bases and the J gene lost 7 bases, with 11 bases spanning the gap. For the CDR3, the DNA is TGTGCCAGCAGTTTAACAGGGAAAGTGACCCAGTACTTC. Its translation is CASSLTGKVTQYF.

The chain links TRBV29-1 to TRBJ2-7, with D possibly being TRBD1 (6 bases). The CDR3 has 12 residues. V was pared by 4 bases and J by 4 bases, with 11 bases between. Germline-derived CDR1 and CDR2 are SQVTM and ANQGSEA. CDR3 in DNA: TGCAGCGTTGTCGCAGGGGTTTACGAGCAGTACTTC. The encoded protein is CSVVAGVYEQYF.

Of note for this clonotype: This may arise from a read error, as a much more abundant clone is one base away. The J gene is TRBJ1-1, the V gene TRBV10-3, with a tentative D call TRBD1 (5 bases). There are 13 residues in the CDR3. Germline V gene data show CDR1 as ENHRY and CDR2 as SYGVKD. The CDR3 nucleotides are TGTGCCATCAGACAGGACCCGAACACTGAATCTTTCTTT. Protein: CAIRQDPNTESFF.

The chain combines TRBV7-8 with TRBJ2-7; no firm D call. The tail of the sequence fits TRBJ2-1 better, so the J call may be wrong. The CDR3 is made up of 14 amino acids. Germline CDR1 SGHVS, CDR2 FQNEAQ. The DNA for the CDR3 is TGTGCCAGCAGATCCAGAACCTACTCTAATGAGCAGTTCTTC. It encodes CASRSRTYSNEQFF.

This clonotype was recorded at least ten times. The chain employs TRBV10-3 and TRBJ2-7, with D unresolved. This CDR3 is 14 amino acids long. Looked up from germline, CDR1 is ENHRY and CDR2 is SYGVKD. The V end lost 4 bases, the J end lost 2 bases, and 12 bases lay between the germline ends. Here the CDR3 DNA reads TGTGCCATCAGTGTCGGAAGCGCGCCCTACGAGCAGTACTTC. Protein product: CAISVGSAPYEQYF.

This clonotype was seen many times. The chain is built from TRBV4-1 and TRBJ2-7; tentative D call: TRBD2 (5 bases). The germline V gene has CDR1 MGHRA and CDR2 YSYEKL. This CDR3 has 13 residues. V was shortened by 1 base and J by 3 bases, with 7 bases between the two germline ends. The CDR3 is CASSQARGYEQYF. CDR3 DNA sequence: TGCGCCAGCAGCCAAGCTCGGGGCTACGAGCAGTACTTC.

Of note for this clonotype: Possible read error: a much larger clone is one base away. The V call is TRBV20-1, the J call TRBJ1-2; D perhaps matches TRBD1 (6 bases). With 4 bases removed from V and 7 bases from J, the gap between germline ends came to 19 bases. The germline V gene encodes CDR1 DFQATT and CDR2 SNEGSKA (reference sequence). CDR3 length: 14 amino acids. In DNA, the CDR3 is TGCAGTGCTATGGGAGGGGGAGGATCCGGTGGCTACACCTTC. It encodes CSAMGGGGSGGYTF.

This clonotype has at least ten counts. The chain couples TRBV24-1 to TRBJ1-4; 7 positions agree with TRBD1. Trimming cost V 3 bases and J 5 bases; bases outside gene matches: 5. This CDR3 has 15 amino acids. The germline V gene encodes CDR1 KGHDR and CDR2 SFDVKD. Here the CDR3 reads CATSDPGQQNEKLFF. CDR3 bases: TGTGCCACCAGTGATCCGGGACAGCAGAATGAAAAACTGTTTTTT.